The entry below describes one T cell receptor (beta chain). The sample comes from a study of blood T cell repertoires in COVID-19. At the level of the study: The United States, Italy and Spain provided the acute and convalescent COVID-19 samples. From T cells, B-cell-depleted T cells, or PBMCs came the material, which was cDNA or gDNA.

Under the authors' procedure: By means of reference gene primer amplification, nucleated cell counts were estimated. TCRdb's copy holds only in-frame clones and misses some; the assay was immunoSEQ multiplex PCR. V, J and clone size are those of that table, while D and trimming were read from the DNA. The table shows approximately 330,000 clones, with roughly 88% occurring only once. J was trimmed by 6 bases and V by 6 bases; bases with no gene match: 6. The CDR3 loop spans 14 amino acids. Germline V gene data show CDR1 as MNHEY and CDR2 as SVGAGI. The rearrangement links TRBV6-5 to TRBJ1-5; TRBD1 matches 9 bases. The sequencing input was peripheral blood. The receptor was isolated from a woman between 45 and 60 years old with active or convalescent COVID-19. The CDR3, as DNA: TGTGCCAGCAGAACCACAGGGGGCCGTCAGCCCCAGCATTTT. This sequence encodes CASRTTGGRQPQHF.